This section outlines one T cell receptor beta chain sequence together with its context. This entry is derived from a study of OX40 agonist ivuxolimab in advanced cancers. V dropped 5 bases and J dropped 5; count of bases not matched to a gene: 3. The CDR3 length is 12 residues. CDR1 is SEHNR, CDR2 FQNEAQ, per germline (reference sequence). Libraries were prepared by immunoSEQ multiplex PCR; TCRdb keeps only in-frame clonotypes and omits some of them. The sample records 55,000 to 70,000 clones, 65% to 90% being singletons. The sequences come from CD4+ or CD8+ T cells sorted from blood, collected in a trial of the OX40 agonist ivuxolimab. This receptor was obtained from an adult with an advanced solid tumor such as melanoma, head and neck, liver or kidney cancer. This rearrangement joins TRBV7-9 to TRBJ2-7; 7 positions match TRBD1. CDR3 bases: TGTGCCAGCAGCCCCACAGGGGACGAGCAGTACTTC. Its protein is CASSPTGDEQYF.